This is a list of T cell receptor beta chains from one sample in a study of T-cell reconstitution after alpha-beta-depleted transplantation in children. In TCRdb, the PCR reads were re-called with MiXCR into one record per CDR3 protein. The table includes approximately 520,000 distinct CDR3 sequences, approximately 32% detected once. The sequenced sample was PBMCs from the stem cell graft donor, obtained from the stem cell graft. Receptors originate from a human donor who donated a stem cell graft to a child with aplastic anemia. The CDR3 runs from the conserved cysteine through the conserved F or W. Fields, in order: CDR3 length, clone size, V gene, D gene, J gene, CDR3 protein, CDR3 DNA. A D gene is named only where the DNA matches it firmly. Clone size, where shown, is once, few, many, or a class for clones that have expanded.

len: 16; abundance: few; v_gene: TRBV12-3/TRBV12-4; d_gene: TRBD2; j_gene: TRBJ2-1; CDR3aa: CASSLTTSGRINEQFF; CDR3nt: TGTGCCAGCAGTTTAACTACTAGCGGGAGAATCAATGAGCAGTTCTTC
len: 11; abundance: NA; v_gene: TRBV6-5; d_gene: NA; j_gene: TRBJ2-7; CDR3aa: CASRFNREQYF; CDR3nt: TGTGCCAGCAGATTTAATCGTGAGCAGTACTTC
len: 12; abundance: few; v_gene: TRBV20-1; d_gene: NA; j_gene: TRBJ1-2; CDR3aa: CSARGAAYGYTF; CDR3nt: TGCAGTGCCCGTGGGGCAGCCTATGGCTACACCTTC
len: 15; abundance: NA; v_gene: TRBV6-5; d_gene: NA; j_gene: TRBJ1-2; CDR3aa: CASSYSRGVGYGYTF; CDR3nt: TGTGCCAGCAGTTACTCGAGGGGGGTCGGCTATGGCTACACCTTC
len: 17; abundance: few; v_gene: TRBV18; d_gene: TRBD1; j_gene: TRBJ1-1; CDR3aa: CASSPLSGTGGITEAFF; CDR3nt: TGTGCCAGCTCACCACTATCCGGGACAGGGGGAATCACTGAAGCTTTCTTT
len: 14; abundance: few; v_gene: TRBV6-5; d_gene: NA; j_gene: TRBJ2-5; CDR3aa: CASSYLADQETQYF; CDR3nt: TGTGCCAGCAGTTACTTGGCAGATCAAGAGACCCAGTACTTC
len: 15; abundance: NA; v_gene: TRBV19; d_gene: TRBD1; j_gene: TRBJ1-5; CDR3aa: CASSIWDRSDQPQHF; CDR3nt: TGTGCCAGTAGTATCTGGGACAGAAGTGATCAGCCCCAGCATTTT
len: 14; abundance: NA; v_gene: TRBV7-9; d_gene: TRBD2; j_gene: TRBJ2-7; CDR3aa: CASSQGAGPGGQYF; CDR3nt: TGTGCCAGCAGCCAAGGAGCGGGCCCGGGGGGGCAGTACTTC
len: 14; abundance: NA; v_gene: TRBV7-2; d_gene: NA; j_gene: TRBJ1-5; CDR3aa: CASSASRANQPQHF; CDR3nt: TGTGCCAGCAGCGCATCCAGGGCCAATCAGCCCCAGCATTTT
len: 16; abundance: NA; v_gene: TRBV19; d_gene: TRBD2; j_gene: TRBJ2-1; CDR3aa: CASSMMRAGGENEQFF; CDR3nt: TGTGCCAGTAGTATGATGCGAGCGGGAGGGGAAAATGAGCAGTTCTTC
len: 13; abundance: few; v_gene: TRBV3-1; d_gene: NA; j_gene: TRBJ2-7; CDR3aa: CASSLVGIGEQYF; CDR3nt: TGTGCCAGCAGCCTCGTCGGAATAGGCGAGCAGTACTTC
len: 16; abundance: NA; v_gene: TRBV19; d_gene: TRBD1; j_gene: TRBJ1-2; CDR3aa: CATLDRGTGGTYGYTF; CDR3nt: TGTGCCACCCTAGACAGGGGGACAGGGGGAACCTATGGCTACACCTTC
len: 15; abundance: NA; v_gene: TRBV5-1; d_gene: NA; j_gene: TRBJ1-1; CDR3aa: CASSLKGREETEAFF; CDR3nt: TGCGCCAGCAGCTTGAAGGGAAGGGAGGAGACTGAAGCTTTCTTT
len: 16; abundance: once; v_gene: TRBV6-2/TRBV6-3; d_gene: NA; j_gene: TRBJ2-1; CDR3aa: CASSLGLDPIYNEQFF; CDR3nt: TGTGCCAGCAGCCTCGGACTCGATCCGATCTACAATGAGCAGTTCTTC
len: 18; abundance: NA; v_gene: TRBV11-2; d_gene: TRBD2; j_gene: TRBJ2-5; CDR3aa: CASSLQSLAGVGQETQYF; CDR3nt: TGTGCCAGCAGCTTACAGTCCCTAGCGGGAGTCGGGCAAGAGACCCAGTACTTC
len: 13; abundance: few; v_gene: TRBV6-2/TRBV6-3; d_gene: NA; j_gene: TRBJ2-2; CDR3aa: CASGQGGTGELFF; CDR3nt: TGTGCCAGCGGGCAGGGAGGCACCGGGGAGCTGTTTTTT
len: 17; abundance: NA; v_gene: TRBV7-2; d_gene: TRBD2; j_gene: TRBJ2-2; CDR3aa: CASSSKEGAGDTGELFF; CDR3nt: TGTGCCAGCAGCTCGAAAGAGGGTGCGGGAGACACCGGGGAGCTGTTTTTT
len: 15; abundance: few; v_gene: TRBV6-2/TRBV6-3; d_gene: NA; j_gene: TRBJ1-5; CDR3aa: CASSEDLNSNQPQHF; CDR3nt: TGTGCCAGCAGCGAGGACCTCAATAGCAATCAGCCCCAGCATTTT